The 9 T cell receptor beta chains presented below share a single source sample, sequenced in a study of blood T cell repertoires in COVID-19 (TCRdb year 2020). Libraries were built with the immunoSEQ multiplex PCR assay. The immuneACCESS repertoire file appears here via TCRdb, limited to in-frame rearrangements. These files lack a portion of the clones; in checked studies, under half of the deficit traces to unresolved V genes, and the cause of the others is not known. Across this sample there are over 50,000 clones, with approximately 92% seen only once. The ten largest make up around 6% of the sample. The sample comprised peripheral blood. The receptor source for this set is a man aged 50-60 years with active COVID-19.

The chain uses TRBV9 and TRBJ2-3; D might be TRBD2 (6 bases). In germline, CDR1 is SGDLS, CDR2 YYNGEE. The CDR3 has 14 residues. The ends were cut back, 2 bases at V and 7 bases at J, with 14 bases in the middle. CDR3 nucleotides: TGTGCCAGCAGCGTGGAGGGACTGAGCTATACGCAGTATTTT. Protein product: CASSVEGLSYTQYF.

V and J are TRBV5-1 and TRBJ1-1; tentatively, D is TRBD1 (5 bases). V lost 0 bases and J lost 4, with 13 bases in between. Germline V CDR1 and CDR2: SGHRS, YFSETQ. The CDR3 loop spans 15 amino acids. The CDR3 DNA sequence: TGCGCCAGCAGCTTGGCCTCGCAGGGTGGCACTGAAGCTTTCTTT. This translates into CASSLASQGGTEAFF.

The chain uses TRBV6-5 and TRBJ2-2, with D possibly matching TRBD2 (6 bases). The germline CDR1 and CDR2 sequences are MNHEY and SVGAGI. Trimming took 7 bases from V and 5 from J, leaving 17 bases between them. The CDR3 has 15 residues. The CDR3 sequence: CASTSGGKTTGELFF. The CDR3 DNA reads TGTGCCAGCACCTCGGGCGGGAAAACTACCGGGGAGCTGTTTTTT.

The rearrangement links TRBV5-1 to TRBJ1-1, with TRBD1 matching 7 bases. After removal of 0 bases from V and 4 bases from J, the junction contained 3 bases not matched to a gene. Germline V gene lookup returns CDR1 SGHRS and CDR2 YFSETQ. This CDR3 spans 14 amino acids. CDR3 protein: CASSLGQGGTEAFF. The CDR3 nucleotides read TGCGCCAGCAGCTTGGGACAGGGAGGCACTGAAGCTTTCTTT.

The chain carries TRBV29-1 and TRBJ1-1, with 8 positions matching TRBD1. CDR3 length: 14 amino acids. Trimming cost V 3 bases and J 5 bases; bases outside gene matches: 8. The germline V gene has CDR1 SQVTM and CDR2 ANQGSEA. The CDR3 DNA is TGCAGCGTTGAGACACAGGGGGGGTTGACTGAAGCTTTCTTT. As protein: CSVETQGGLTEAFF.

V and J are TRBV5-4 and TRBJ2-3, with 12 bases matching TRBD2. Trimming at V came to 0 bases and at J to 2 bases, leaving 7 bases not matched to a gene. In germline, CDR1 is SGHNT, CDR2 YYREEE (reference sequence). The CDR3 contains 18 residues. The CDR3: CASSLAKLAGGFTDTQYF. The CDR3, as DNA: TGTGCCAGCAGCTTGGCTAAACTAGCGGGGGGCTTCACAGATACGCAGTATTTT. Full variable domain (outside the CDR3, taken from reference TRBV5-4 and TRBJ2-3): ETGVTQSPTHLIKTRGQQVTLRCSSQSGHNTVSWYQQALGQGPQFIFQYYREEENGRGNFPPRFSGLQFPNYSSELNVNALELDDSALYLCASSLAKLAGGFTDTQYFGPGTRLTVL.

This CDR3 is CATSREPASTDTQYF. The CDR3 DNA reads TGTGCCACCAGCAGGGAGCCTGCTAGCACAGATACGCAGTATTTT. The chain couples TRBV15 to TRBJ2-3; no clear D. The V end was cut by 3 bases, the J end by 0 bases, with 10 bases between. From germline, CDR1 is LNHNV and CDR2 YYDKDF (reference sequence). The CDR3 runs 15 residues.

The chain has TRBV9 and TRBJ2-2; D is uncertain. CDR1 is SGDLS and CDR2 is YYNGEE in the germline V gene. Trimming removed 0 bases at V and 0 bases at J, with 9 bases between. The CDR3 runs to 16 residues. The CDR3 reads CASSVVLDTNTGELFF. The CDR3 DNA is TGTGCCAGCAGCGTAGTCTTAGATACGAACACCGGGGAGCTGTTTTTT. Full variable domain (missing parts from reference TRBV9 and TRBJ2-2): DSGVTQTPKHLITATGQRVTLRCSPRSGDLSVYWYQQSLDQGLQFLIQYYNGEERAKGNILERFSAQQFPDLHSELNLSSLELGDSALYFCASSVVLDTNTGELFFGEGSRLTVL.

The chain links TRBV11-2 to TRBJ1-1; D ambiguous. The CDR3 contains 13 residues. With 2 bases removed from V and 1 base from J, the gap between germline ends came to 5 bases. Germline V gene data show CDR1 as SGHAT and CDR2 as FQNNGV. CDR3 protein: CASSLTENTEAFF. In nucleotides, the CDR3 is TGTGCCAGCAGCTTAACAGAGAACACTGAAGCTTTCTTT.